This T cell receptor (beta chain) was retrieved from a study of control samples from healthy donors and cancer patients. Libraries were prepared by immunoSEQ multiplex PCR; TCRdb keeps only in-frame clonotypes and omits some of them. The sample lists around 85,000 clones; 90% to 95% were seen once. V gave up 7 bases and J gave up 4 bases; unmatched junction bases: 9. Germline values: CDR1 SQVTM, CDR2 ANQGSEA. This CDR3 region has 13 residues. The receptor was isolated from a woman between 18 and 29 years old in good health. The V call is TRBV29-1, the J call TRBJ2-7, with 8 bases matching TRBD2. The specimen was blood. CDR3 nucleotide sequence: TGCAGCGCCGGCGGGGGGAGGTCTTACGAGCAGTACTTC. This sequence encodes CSAGGGRSYEQYF.